The 9 T cell receptor beta chains below all came from one sample that was sequenced in a study of blood T cell repertoires in COVID-19. Measured with immunoSEQ multiplex PCR; TCRdb has only the in-frame clones, and not every one. The data show about 110,000 clones, 90% seen once. The specimen sequenced was peripheral blood. The receptors here all came from a human donor in a cohort sampled during active COVID-19.

The chain combines TRBV7-8 with TRBJ2-1; 7 bases match TRBD1. This CDR3 is 16 amino acids long. Germline V gene data show CDR1 as SGHVS and CDR2 as FQNEAQ. V gave up 1 base and J gave up 4 bases; unmatched junction bases: 7. For the CDR3, the DNA is TGTGCCAGCAGCTTAGTGCAGGGGGTGAGGTACAATGAGCAGTTCTTC. Its translation is CASSLVQGVRYNEQFF.

The rearrangement joins TRBV3-1 (or the pseudogene TRBV3-2) to TRBJ1-1, with 9 bases lining up with TRBD1. J lost 11 bases, V lost 3 bases, and 10 bases had no gene match. Germline-derived CDR1 and CDR2 are LGHDT and YNNKEL (reference sequence). This CDR3 is built from 14 residues. The CDR3 loop reads CASSQDRGAGGAFF. CDR3 DNA: TGTGCCAGCAGCCAGGACAGGGGCGCAGGAGGCGCTTTCTTT.

The chain employs TRBV7-3 and TRBJ2-1, with D maybe TRBD2 (5 bases). The V and J ends lost 5 bases and 3 bases respectively, with 11 bases between them. Germline CDR1 and CDR2: SGHTA and FQGTGA. CDR3 length: 14 amino acids. The CDR3 sequence is CASSGGGSYNEQFF. In nucleotides, the CDR3 is TGTGCCAGCAGCGGAGGCGGTAGCTACAATGAGCAGTTCTTC. Based on the CDR3 plus reference TRBV7-3 and TRBJ2-1, the full variable domain is GAGVSQTPSNKVTEKGKYVELRCDPISGHTALYWYRQSLGQGPEFLIYFQGTGAADDSGLPNDRFFAVRPEGSVSTLKIQRTERGDSAVYLCASSGGGSYNEQFFGPGTRLTVL.

This clone was found once. The chain combines TRBV6-5 with TRBJ2-1, with 16 bases aligning to TRBD2. With V trimmed by 6 bases and J by 12 bases, 2 bases remained unmatched. CDR3 size: 13 residues. CDR1 and CDR2 from the germline V gene are MNHEY and SVGAGI. CDR3 nucleotide sequence: TGTGCCAGCAGGGGACTAGCGGGAGGGGGGCAGTTCTTC. Its translation: CASRGLAGGGQFF.

This chain joins TRBV2 and TRBJ1-1; D gene uncertain. The V and J ends lost 5 bases and 1 base respectively, with 8 bases between them. This CDR3 contains 13 residues. The V gene's germline CDR1 is SNHLY and CDR2 FYNNEI. The CDR3 spells CASSHSKNTEAFF. CDR3 nucleotides: TGTGCCAGCAGTCATTCAAAGAACACTGAAGCTTTCTTT.

This clone has a single count. This chain links TRBV11-2 with TRBJ1-1; no reliable D call. CDR1 is SGHAT, CDR2 FQNNGV, per germline. Trimming left V 1 base short and J 2 bases short, with 8 bases between. CDR3 length equals 14 residues. The CDR3 sequence is CASSLGTQNTEAFF. The CDR3 bases are TGTGCCAGCAGCTTAGGTACACAAAACACTGAAGCTTTCTTT. The full variable domain, rest sourced from reference TRBV11-2 and TRBJ1-1, is EAGVAQSPRYKIIEKRQSVAFWCNPISGHATLYWYQQILGQGPKLLIQFQNNGVVDDSQLPKDRFSAERLKGVDSTLKIQPAKLEDSAVYLCASSLGTQNTEAFFGQGTRLTVV.

The chain carries TRBV7-3 and TRBJ2-5; D is possibly TRBD1 (6 bases). Trimming took 3 bases from V and 3 from J, leaving 8 bases between them. The CDR3 has 13 amino acids. CDR1 is SGHTA and CDR2 is FQGTGA in the germline V gene. For the CDR3, the DNA is TGTGCCAGCAGCTTCCGGGACAAAGAGACCCAGTACTTC. Amino acid sequence: CASSFRDKETQYF.

A remark on this clone: This CDR3 is also generated by other DNA sequences in the sample. CDR3 in amino acids: CASSPDRGYGYTF. The CDR3, as DNA: TGTGCCAGCAGTCCGGACAGGGGCTATGGCTACACCTTC. The rearrangement joins TRBV14 to TRBJ1-2, with TRBD1 matching 9 bases. V dropped 6 bases and J dropped 4; count of bases not matched to a gene: 3. Germline values: CDR1 SGHDN, CDR2 FVKESK. The CDR3 consists of 13 residues.

The chain uses TRBV24-1 and TRBJ1-1; D call uncertain. Germline CDR1 reads KGHDR; CDR2 reads SFDVKD. The CDR3 totals 16 residues. With 1 base removed from V and 5 bases from J, the gap between germline ends came to 16 bases. The CDR3 DNA follows: TGTGCCACCAGTGATTTAGGAGGGCGCGGGGTGACTGAAGCTTTCTTT. Its protein is CATSDLGGRGVTEAFF.